This TCR beta chain was recorded in a study of patients and donors after allogeneic stem cell transplantation. TCRdb reprocessed the RT-PCR reads with MiXCR, giving one entry per CDR3 protein. Of about 410,000 distinct CDR3 sequences detected, 16% appear once; the ten largest clones hold 7% to 7.5%. The receptor comes from a human donor who was either an allogeneic HSCT recipient or a stem cell or donor lymphocyte infusion donor (not recorded which). It is not recorded whose cells these are; they may come from a transplant donor. The sample consisted of blood, either unsorted or a sorted T cell fraction (not recorded which).

DNA of the CDR3: TGTGCCAGCCGGGACGGTCAGCAGCCCCAGCATTTT. Its translation: CASRDGQQPQHF. V is TRBV19 and J is TRBJ1-5; perhaps TRBD1 as D (5 bases). The CDR3 sequence is 12 residues long. Germline CDR1 and CDR2: LNHDA and SQIVND (reference sequence). V shed 9 bases and J shed 7 bases, with 13 bases lying between them. Full variable domain (remainder filled in from reference TRBV19 and TRBJ1-5): DGGITQSPKYLFRKEGQNVTLSCEQNLNHDAMYWYRQDPGQGLRLIYYSQIVNDFQKGDIAEGYSVSREKKESFPLTVTSAQKNPTAFYLCASRDGQQPQHFGDGTRLSIL.